This T cell receptor beta chain was recovered during a study of T cell responses to AZD1222 COVID-19 vaccine (dated by TCRdb to the early 2020s). The study in broad terms: AZD1222 recipients whose second dose came at about 4 weeks and those whose second dose came at about 12 weeks were combined into one group, since spike-specific TCR depth and breadth did not differ between the two schedules. Trial participants were enrolled by age into subgroups of 18-55, 56-69 and 70-plus years, and around 140, 26 and 57 TCR-sequenced participants, respectively, were included in these subgroups. A total of 240 or so trial participants underwent TCR sequencing, of whom under 220 had received two doses of AZD1222 and around 25 had received two doses of the MenACWY control vaccine. General conclusions and limits of the study: Conclusions about previously exposed vaccinees are limited, since just six or seven AZD1222 recipients were seropositive for SARS-CoV-2 at baseline. The 56-69-year group was small, and its depth increase did not reach significance, likely because of low power. Participants were mostly white British and included more females than males, and it was suggested by the authors that clonal diversity may have been underestimated. A significant rise in spike-specific TCR breadth and depth was observed after two AZD1222 doses relative to day 0 and relative to MenACWY recipients. Because no day 14 peak-response samples were available, repertoires were characterized only after the peak T cell response. Epitopes outside the regions mutated in the B.1.351 and B.1.1.7 variants were reportedly recognized by nearly half of the unique spike-specific TCRs. The vaccine-associated CD4 TCRs covered the entire spike protein, and the dominant responses fell in regions 160-218 and 743-854.

The time point label, read with the paper, signifies: baseline before first vaccination. Samples from vaccinated people were obtained from the UK trials COV001 and COV002, which included a single-blind randomized controlled phase 2/3 trial of AZD1222 (ChAdOx1 nCoV-19) in healthy adults. For TCRbeta chain sequencing, PBMC samples from trial participants were taken at day 0 and at day 28 after the second dose. Unmatched junction bases come to 4, with V trimmed by 4 bases and J by 2 bases. Based on the germline V gene (reference sequence), the CDR1 and CDR2 sequences are GTSNPN and SVGIG. The CDR3 contains 13 residues, cysteine and phenylalanine counted. The retained sequence is limited to the CDR3, 39 bases, with the frame set at the first base. In regard to this clone: The antigen it recognizes is unknown. No much larger clone is present one base from it, and per-base qualities are unavailable.

The CDR3 regions of human TCRbeta chains were analyzed by immunosequencing. Per the source publication's procedure: TCRs in the repertoires were matched against a reference library of SARS-CoV-2-specific TCRs that had been generated with the MIRA antigen-specificity platform. Breadth was defined as the fraction of unique TCRs that were SARS-CoV-2-associated, and depth was defined as the fraction of total T cells that were SARS-CoV-2-associated. Using the MIRA data, each spike-specific TCR was mapped to the spike region that the TCR reacts to and placed in a CD4 or CD8 class. Log10-transformed breadth and depth values were compared by one-way ANOVA with Sidak's multiple comparisons tests. TCRdb provides this immuneACCESS table in a form limited to in-frame rearrangements. Some clones are lacking; in checked studies, under half of them reflect an unresolved V gene, and why the rest are absent is not known. V, J and clone size derive from that table, while D and trimming were established from the DNA sequence. This sample has under 150,000 clones in its table, and 88% of those were observed once. The ten largest clones capture roughly 16% of the sample.

The receptor comes from an adult in good health. The input for sequencing was peripheral blood, taken on day 0 of AZD1222 vaccination. The V gene is TRBV30 and the J gene is TRBJ1-2; 7 bases in the junction line up with TRBD1. The DNA sequence reads TGTGCCTGGACGGCGGACAGGAACTATGGCTACACCTTC. Its protein reads: CAWTADRNYGYTF.